This section outlines one TCR beta chain sequence together with its context. The data were obtained in a study of blood T cell repertoires in COVID-19. Study overall: The United States, Italy and Spain provided the acute and convalescent COVID-19 samples. T cells, B-cell-depleted T cells, or PBMCs provided the cDNA or gDNA that served as material.

Authors' processing steps: Reference gene primer amplification in the assay estimated nucleated cell counts. Method: immunoSEQ multiplex PCR; TCRdb's copy keeps in-frame clones and lacks some. That table furnishes V, J and clone size, whereas the DNA furnished D and trimming. This sample has about 200,000 clones, with more than 65% found just once. Between the trimmed V and J ends, which lost 5 bases and 6 bases, there was a span of 10 bases. The CDR3 covers 12 residues. Germline values: CDR1 SEHNR, CDR2 FQNEAQ (reference sequence). The origin of this receptor is a human donor in a cohort sampled during active COVID-19. V usage is TRBV7-9 and J usage is TRBJ1-2; D is unclear. The material sequenced was peripheral blood. CDR3 nucleotides: TGTGCCAGCAGCCGACTCCGCGATGGCTACACCTTC. It codes for CASSRLRDGYTF.